This T cell receptor (beta chain) was identified in a study of control samples from healthy donors and cancer patients. Assay: immunoSEQ multiplex PCR; the TCRdb copy retains only in-frame clones and omits some. Among about 150,000 clones listed, more than 85% were seen once. Germline V gene sequence: CDR1 MNHEY, CDR2 SMNVEV (reference sequence). This CDR3 has 15 amino acids. V was trimmed by 5 bases and J by 4 bases, leaving 17 bases between them. The sample consisted of blood. The TCR originated in a man aged 50 or older in good health. This chain links TRBV27 with TRBJ1-2, with D possibly matching TRBD1 (6 bases). CDR3 DNA: TGTGCCAGCAGTATAGATCCGGGACAAGTCTATGGCTACACCTTC. Translating gives CASSIDPGQVYGYTF.